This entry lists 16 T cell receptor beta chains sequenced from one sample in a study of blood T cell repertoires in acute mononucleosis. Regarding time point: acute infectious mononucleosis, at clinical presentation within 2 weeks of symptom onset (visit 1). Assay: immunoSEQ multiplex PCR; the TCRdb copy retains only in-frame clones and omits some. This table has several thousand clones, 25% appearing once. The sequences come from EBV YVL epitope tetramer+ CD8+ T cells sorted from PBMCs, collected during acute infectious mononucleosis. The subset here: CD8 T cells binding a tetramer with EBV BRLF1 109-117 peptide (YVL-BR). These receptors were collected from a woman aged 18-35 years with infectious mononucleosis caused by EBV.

DNA of the CDR3: TGTGCCAGCAGCTCGACTAGCGGGAGCCACGAGCAGTACTTC. It translates to CASSSTSGSHEQYF. The chain uses TRBV11-3 and TRBJ2-7; TRBD2 matches 12 bases. After removal of 4 bases from V and 5 bases from J, the junction contained 3 bases not matched to a gene. The V gene's germline CDR1 is SGHNT and CDR2 YENEEA. The CDR3 loop spans 14 amino acids.

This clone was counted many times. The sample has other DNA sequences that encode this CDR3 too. CDR3 in amino acids: CASSSPSGTQYF. The DNA of the CDR3 is TGTGCCAGCAGCTCACCCTCCGGTACGCAGTATTTT. V gene TRBV7-9 combines with J gene TRBJ2-3; D gene ambiguous. The V gene lost 4 bases and the J gene lost 8 bases, with 10 bases spanning the gap. The CDR3 has 12 amino acids. Per germline, CDR1 SEHNR and CDR2 FQNEAQ (reference sequence).

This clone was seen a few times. The CDR3 region is CASRRTSGRAPAQYF. The CDR3 nucleotides are TGTGCCAGCAGGCGGACTAGCGGGAGGGCTCCGGCCCAGTACTTC. V is TRBV28 and J is TRBJ2-5; the match to TRBD2 covers 15 bases. CDR3 length equals 15 residues. The J segment lost 9 bases and the V segment lost 6 bases, leaving 8 bases of the junction unmatched. Germline CDR1 MDHEN, CDR2 SYDVKM.

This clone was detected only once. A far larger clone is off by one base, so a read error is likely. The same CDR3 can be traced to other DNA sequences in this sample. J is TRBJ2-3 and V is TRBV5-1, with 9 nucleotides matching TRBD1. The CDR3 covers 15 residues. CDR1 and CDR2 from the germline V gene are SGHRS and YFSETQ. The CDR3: CASSGTGLEGDTQYF. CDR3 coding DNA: TGCGCCAGCAGCGGGACAGGGCTCGAAGGAGATACGCAGTATTTC.

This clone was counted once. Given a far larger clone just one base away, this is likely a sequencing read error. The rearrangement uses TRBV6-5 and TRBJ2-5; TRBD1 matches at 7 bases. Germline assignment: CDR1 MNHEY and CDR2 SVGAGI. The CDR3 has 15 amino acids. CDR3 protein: CASRQLTGSGETKYF. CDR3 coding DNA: TGTGCCAGCAGGCAGTTGACAGGGAGTGGAGAGACCAAGTACTTC.

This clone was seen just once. CDR3 loop: CASSELRSSMAYGYTF. DNA for the CDR3: TGTGCCAGCAGCGAGCTCAGGAGTTCAATGGCCTATGGCTACACCTTC. The chain couples TRBV9 to TRBJ1-2, with D uncertain. V lost 3 bases to trimming and J lost 4 bases, with 19 bases between them. Germline V CDR1 and CDR2: SGDLS, YYNGEE. CDR3 size: 16 residues.

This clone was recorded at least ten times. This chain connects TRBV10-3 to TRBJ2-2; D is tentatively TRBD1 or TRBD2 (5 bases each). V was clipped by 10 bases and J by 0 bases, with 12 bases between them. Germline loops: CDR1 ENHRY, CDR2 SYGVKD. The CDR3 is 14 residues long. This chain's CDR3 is CASTGTANTGELFF. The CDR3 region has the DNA TGTGCCAGCACCGGGACGGCGAACACCGGGGAGCTGTTTTTT.

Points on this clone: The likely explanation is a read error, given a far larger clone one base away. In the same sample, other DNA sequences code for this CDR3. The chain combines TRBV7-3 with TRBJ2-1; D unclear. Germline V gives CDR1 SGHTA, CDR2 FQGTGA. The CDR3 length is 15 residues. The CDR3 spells CANSLMRSSYNEQFF. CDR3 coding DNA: TGTGCCAACAGCTTAATGAGGAGCTCCTACAATGAGCAGTTCTTC.

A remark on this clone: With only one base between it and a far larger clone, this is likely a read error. The CDR3, as DNA: TGTGCCAGCAGTTCATCTCGAACAGATACGCAGTATTTT. Translated: CASSSSRTDTQYF. This sequence joins TRBV27 and TRBJ2-3; the D is unclear. The CDR3 runs 13 residues. The germline V gene has CDR1 MNHEY and CDR2 SMNVEV (reference sequence). Deletions cut 4 bases from V and 3 bases from J, with 8 bases between.

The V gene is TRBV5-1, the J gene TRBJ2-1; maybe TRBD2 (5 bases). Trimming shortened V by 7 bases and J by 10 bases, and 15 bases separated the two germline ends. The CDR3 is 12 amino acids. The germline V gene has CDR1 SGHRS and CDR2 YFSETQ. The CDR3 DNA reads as TGCGCCAGCTTGGCTGGATCGGGAGAGCAGTTCTTC. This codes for CASLAGSGEQFF.

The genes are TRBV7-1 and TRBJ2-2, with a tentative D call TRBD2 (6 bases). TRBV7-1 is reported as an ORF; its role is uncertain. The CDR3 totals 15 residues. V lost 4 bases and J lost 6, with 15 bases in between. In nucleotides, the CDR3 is TGTGCCAGCAGCTTAACGTACGGAGGGGCCGGGGAGCTGTTTTTT. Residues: CASSLTYGGAGELFF.

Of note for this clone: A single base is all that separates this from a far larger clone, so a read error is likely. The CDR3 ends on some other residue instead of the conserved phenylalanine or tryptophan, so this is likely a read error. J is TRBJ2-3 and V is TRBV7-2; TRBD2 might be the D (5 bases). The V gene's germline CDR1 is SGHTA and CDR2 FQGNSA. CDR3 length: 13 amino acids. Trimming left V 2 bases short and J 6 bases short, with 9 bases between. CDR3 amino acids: CASSLLAGDTQYL. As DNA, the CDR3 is TGTGCCAGCAGCTTACTAGCTGGGGATACGCAGTATCTT.

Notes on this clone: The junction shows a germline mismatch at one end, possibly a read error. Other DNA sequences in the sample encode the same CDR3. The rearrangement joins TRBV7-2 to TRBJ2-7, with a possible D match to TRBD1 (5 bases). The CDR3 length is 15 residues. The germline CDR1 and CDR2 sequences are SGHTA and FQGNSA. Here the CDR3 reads CASSQVRDSPYEQYF. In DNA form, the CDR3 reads TGCGCCAGCAGCCAAGTGCGAGACAGCCCCTACGAGCAGTACTTC.

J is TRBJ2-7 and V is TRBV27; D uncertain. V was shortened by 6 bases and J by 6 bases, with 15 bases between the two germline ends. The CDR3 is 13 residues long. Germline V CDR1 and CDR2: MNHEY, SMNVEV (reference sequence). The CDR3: CASSTYRELEQYF. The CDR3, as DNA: TGTGCCAGCAGCACTTACAGAGAACTCGAGCAGTACTTC.

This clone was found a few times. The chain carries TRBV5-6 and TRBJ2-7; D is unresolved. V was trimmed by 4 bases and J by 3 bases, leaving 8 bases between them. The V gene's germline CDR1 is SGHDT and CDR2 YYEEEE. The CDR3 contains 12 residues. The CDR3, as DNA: TGTGCCAGCAGCCCGGTCAACTACGAGCAGTACTTC. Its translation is CASSPVNYEQYF.

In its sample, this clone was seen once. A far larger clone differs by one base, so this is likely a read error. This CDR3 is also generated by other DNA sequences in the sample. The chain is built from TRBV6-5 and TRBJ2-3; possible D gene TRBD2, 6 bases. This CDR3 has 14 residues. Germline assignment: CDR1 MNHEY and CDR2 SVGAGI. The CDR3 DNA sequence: TGTGCCAGCAGTATGGCGGGGAGCACAGATACACAGTATTTT. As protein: CASSMAGSTDTQYF.